This entry is about one TCR beta chain. Its antigen remains unknown. At the survey level, the v3.0 immunoSEQ assay was run. Sequencing was performed with immunoSEQ multiplex PCR; in TCRdb, only in-frame clones are kept and a portion is missing. The top ten hold around 11% of the sample, which has some 26,000 clones, 76% seen once. This CDR3 contains 11 residues. Trimming left V 1 base short and J 10 bases short, with 8 bases between. Germline CDR1 reads DFQATT; CDR2 reads SNEGSKA (reference sequence). This sample is part of a study of long-term antiretroviral therapy in people with HIV. Study-level points and caveats: Relative to transplant donor controls, diversity remained lower despite increasing after ART. Regardless of time point, clones expanded before ART dominated the repertoire.

This material consisted of unsorted PBMCs, taken 1.1 years before starting antiretroviral therapy. This sequence joins TRBV20-1 and TRBJ2-1; D tentatively reads TRBD1 or TRBD2 (5 bases each). This receptor was identified in a woman between 40 and 50 years old with HIV. CDR3 in DNA: TGCAGTGCTAGAGTCGGGACGGAGCAGTTCTTC. Translating it yields CSARVGTEQFF.